A single sample gave rise to the 21 T cell receptor beta chains below, sequenced in a study of T cell responses to AZD1222 COVID-19 vaccine. Sequenced by immunoSEQ multiplex PCR; TCRdb stores in-frame clones only, minus some. Of 150,000 to 180,000 clones in the sample, around 90% were seen once. Source: peripheral blood, taken on day 0 of AZD1222 vaccination. The receptors stem from an adult in good health.

CDR3 protein: CASSPRGDANEKLFF. The CDR3 DNA follows: TGTGCCAGCAGCCCCAGGGGGGACGCTAATGAAAAACTGTTTTTT. The chain recombines TRBV7-6 with TRBJ1-4; 7 bases fit TRBD1. Germline V gene sequence: CDR1 SGHVS, CDR2 FNYEAQ. The CDR3 has 15 residues. V trimming: 5 bases; J trimming: 3 bases; junction bases outside the gene matches: 6.

The CDR3 sequence: CASSLGGGYSNQPQHF. The CDR3 nucleotides are TGTGCCAGCAGTCTCGGGGGGGGCTATAGCAATCAGCCCCAGCATTTT. The V and J genes are TRBV27 and TRBJ1-5, with D tentatively TRBD1 (6 bases). V gave up 5 bases and J gave up 0 bases, with 14 bases separating them. The CDR3 loop spans 16 amino acids. Germline V lookup: CDR1 MNHEY, CDR2 SMNVEV (reference sequence).

J is TRBJ2-5 and V is TRBV15; perhaps TRBD2 as D (7 bases). This CDR3 has 19 amino acids. The V gene's germline CDR1 is LNHNV and CDR2 YYDKDF (reference sequence). V lost 0 bases to trimming and J lost 2 bases, with 22 bases between them. The CDR3 region has the DNA TGTGCCACCAGCAGAGATCCACCCCCCACCGGGGGGCCTCAAGAGACCCAGTACTTC. This translates into CATSRDPPPTGGPQETQYF.

The rearrangement links TRBV27 to TRBJ1-2; 8 positions match TRBD1. J was trimmed by 7 bases and V by 5 bases; bases with no gene match: 6. Germline CDR1 reads MNHEY; CDR2 reads SMNVEV (reference sequence). This CDR3 has 13 amino acids. The CDR3 spells CASSRQGYGGYTF. DNA for the CDR3: TGTGCCAGCAGTAGACAGGGGTACGGTGGCTACACCTTC.

This sequence joins TRBV5-1 and TRBJ2-7, with 9 bases that match TRBD1. This CDR3 spans 15 amino acids. V dropped 0 bases and J dropped 1; count of bases not matched to a gene: 2. Germline lookup yields CDR1 SGHRS and CDR2 YFSETQ. CDR3 DNA sequence: TGCGCCAGCAGCTTGGCCGGGACAGGGTCCTACGAGCAGTACTTC. It encodes CASSLAGTGSYEQYF.

The rearrangement joins TRBV6-2 or TRBV6-3 to TRBJ2-7; D perhaps matches TRBD2 (6 bases). Trimming pared 4 bases from V and 0 bases from J, leaving 13 bases between. Germline CDR1 is MNHEY and CDR2 is SVGEGT. The CDR3 runs to 15 residues. CDR3 residues: CASSSGLSSSYEQYF. The DNA of the CDR3 is TGTGCCAGCAGTTCGGGACTTTCCAGCTCCTACGAGCAGTACTTC.

This clone was detected many times. At the DNA level, this CDR3 is encoded by other sequences in the same sample as well. The chain joins TRBV2 to TRBJ1-1; D possibly corresponds to TRBD1 (5 bases). V lost 5 bases to trimming and J lost 2 bases, with 9 bases between them. In germline, CDR1 is SNHLY, CDR2 FYNNEI. The CDR3 loop spans 13 amino acids. CDR3 amino acids: CASSQGENTEAFF. The DNA of the CDR3 is TGTGCCAGCAGTCAAGGGGAAAACACTGAAGCTTTCTTT.

The chain combines TRBV19 with TRBJ1-2; 7 bases match TRBD1. Per germline, CDR1 LNHDA and CDR2 SQIVND (reference sequence). There are 13 residues in the CDR3. V lost 4 bases and J lost 4; bases outside the gene matches: 3. The DNA for the CDR3 is TGTGCCAGTAGTACCGGGACAGCCTATGGCTACACCTTC. This gives the protein CASSTGTAYGYTF.

This clone was recorded only once. The V call is TRBV4-1, the J call TRBJ2-7, with D possibly being TRBD1 (6 bases). The CDR3 is 15 residues long. V was pared by 2 bases and J by 5 bases, with 16 bases between. Germline V gene data show CDR1 as MGHRA and CDR2 as YSYEKL. The CDR3 sequence is CASSQQEQGWDEQYF. The CDR3 DNA reads as TGCGCCAGCAGCCAACAGGAACAGGGCTGGGACGAGCAGTACTTC.

CDR3 in amino acids: CASSHLGEAFF. DNA for the CDR3: TGTGCCAGCAGCCACCTCGGAGAAGCTTTCTTT. This sequence joins TRBV3-1 (or the pseudogene TRBV3-2) and TRBJ1-1, with D hard to call. Germline loops: CDR1 LGHDT, CDR2 YNNKEL (reference sequence). Trimming removed 3 bases from V and 8 bases from J, with 7 bases in between. This CDR3 is built from 11 residues.

The V gene is TRBV5-4, the J gene TRBJ1-2, with 10 nucleotides matching TRBD1. Germline V gives CDR1 SGHNT, CDR2 YYREEE (reference sequence). The length of the CDR3 is 14 residues. V dropped 3 bases and J dropped 3; count of bases not matched to a gene: 2. The CDR3 nucleotides are TGTGCCAGCAGCTCGACAGGGGGCGACTATGGCTACACCTTC. It is translated as CASSSTGGDYGYTF.

V usage is TRBV19 and J usage is TRBJ1-6, with D possibly being TRBD1 (5 bases). Germline CDR1 reads LNHDA; CDR2 reads SQIVND (reference sequence). Trimming stripped 2 bases from V and 4 bases from J, with 6 bases between. The CDR3 runs 14 residues. In DNA form, the CDR3 reads TGTGCCAGTAGTATACAGGGATATAATTCACCCCTCCACTTT. This gives the protein CASSIQGYNSPLHF.

The J gene is TRBJ2-7, the V gene TRBV7-2; tentative D call: TRBD1 (5 bases). V shed 1 base and J shed 8 bases, with 6 bases lying between them. Germline V gene lookup returns CDR1 SGHTA and CDR2 FQGNSA. The CDR3 runs to 11 residues. CDR3 sequence reads: CASSLGQKQYF. As DNA, the CDR3 is TGTGCCAGCAGCTTAGGACAGAAGCAGTACTTC.

DNA for the CDR3: TGTGCCAGCAGCCCTACATTGACAGGCTTCAATGGCTACACCTTC. Translated: CASSPTLTGFNGYTF. V gene TRBV7-2 combines with J gene TRBJ1-2; possibly TRBD1 for D (6 bases). CDR3 length: 15 residues. V was trimmed by 5 bases and J by 6 bases, leaving 19 bases between them. Germline assignment: CDR1 SGHTA and CDR2 FQGNSA.

The chain's CDR3 is CASSGGGLGYTF. CDR3 nucleotide sequence: TGTGCCAGCAGCGGAGGGGGCTTGGGCTACACCTTC. The chain couples TRBV9 to TRBJ1-2; 7 bases agree with TRBD1. From germline, CDR1 is SGDLS and CDR2 YYNGEE. V dropped 3 bases and J dropped 8; count of bases not matched to a gene: 4. The CDR3 spans 12 residues.

This chain links TRBV20-1 with TRBJ2-5, with D uncertain. There are 11 residues in the CDR3. With 0 bases removed from V and 6 bases from J, the gap between germline ends came to 5 bases. The germline CDR1 and CDR2 sequences are DFQATT and SNEGSKA (reference sequence). CDR3 DNA sequence: TGCAGTGCTAGAGATGGACAGACCCAGTACTTC. Amino acids: CSARDGQTQYF.

The rearrangement uses TRBV5-4 and TRBJ1-3, with 7 bases lining up with TRBD1. Germline CDR1 SGHNT, CDR2 YYREEE (reference sequence). The CDR3 has 15 residues. The trim removed 4 bases at V and 1 base at J, leaving 5 bases unmatched. The CDR3 region has the DNA TGTGCCAGCAGCGCTACAGGGGTGTCTGGAAACACCATATATTTT. It specifies CASSATGVSGNTIYF.

This sequence joins TRBV27 and TRBJ2-7; the match to TRBD2 covers 8 bases. Germline V gene lookup returns CDR1 MNHEY and CDR2 SMNVEV (reference sequence). This CDR3 region has 16 residues. V lost 5 bases and J lost 0; bases outside the gene matches: 9. The CDR3 protein is CASSGRGASRSYEQYF. As DNA, the CDR3 is TGTGCCAGCAGTGGGCGGGGGGCTTCGCGCTCCTACGAGCAGTACTTC.

The rearrangement links TRBV7-6 to TRBJ2-2, with 8 nucleotides matching TRBD2. The CDR3 has 15 residues. CDR1 is SGHVS, CDR2 FNYEAQ, per germline. With 5 bases clipped from V and 4 bases from J, the junction kept 6 bases outside the gene matches. DNA of the CDR3: TGTGCCAGCAGCCTCGGGGGGGCGACCACCGGGGAGCTGTTTTTT. Protein sequence: CASSLGGATTGELFF. Full variable domain (outside the CDR3, taken from reference TRBV7-6 and TRBJ2-2): GAGVSQSPRYKVTKRGQDVALRCDPISGHVSLYWYRQALGQGPEFLTYFNYEAQQDKSGLPNDRFSAERPEGSISTLTIQRTEQRDSAMYRCASSLGGATTGELFFGEGSRLTVL.

This clone turned up a few times. The rearrangement links TRBV6-6 to TRBJ2-1; 10 nucleotides match TRBD2. The CDR3 has 16 residues. The germline CDR1 and CDR2 sequences are MNHNY and SVGAGI (reference sequence). Germline trimming cut 5 bases from V and 2 bases from J; bases unmatched to any gene: 6. CDR3: CASSRASGGTYNEQFF. The CDR3 DNA reads TGTGCCAGCAGTCGAGCTAGCGGGGGCACCTACAATGAGCAGTTCTTC.

V and J are TRBV7-2 and TRBJ2-7, with 7 bases that match TRBD1. V lost 1 base to trimming and J lost 2 bases; unmatched junction nucleotides: 2. In germline, CDR1 is SGHTA, CDR2 FQGNSA. The length of the CDR3 is 14 residues. CDR3 DNA sequence: TGTGCCAGCAGCTTAGAAGGGGGCCCCTACGAGCAGTACTTC. It codes for CASSLEGGPYEQYF. The variable domain in full, completed from reference TRBV7-2 and TRBJ2-7, reads GAGVSQSPSNKVTEKGKDVELRCDPISGHTALYWYRQSLGQGLEFLIYFQGNSAPDKSGLPSDRFSAERTGGSVSTLTIQRTQQEDSAVYLCASSLEGGPYEQYFGPGTRLTVT.